A single sample gave rise to the 13 T cell receptor beta chains below, sequenced in a study of blood T cells in healthy people across ages. A second PCR of 7 to 11 cycles used a sample-barcoded 5' primer and a J-beta primer mix. One entry per CDR3 protein, called by TCRdb with MiXCR from the 5' RACE reads. The table lists under 800,000 distinct CDR3 sequences, roughly 41% of them singletons. Sequencing used blood. These receptors all come from a woman aged 55-69 years in good health.

The chain links TRBV29-1 to TRBJ2-7, with 7 bases aligning to TRBD2. The J call may be incorrect, as the DNA end agrees better with TRBJ2-5. Germline V gives CDR1 SQVTM, CDR2 ANQGSEA. CDR3 length: 15 residues. DNA of the CDR3: TGCAGCGTTGAAGGGGAGAGGGGCGGGAGACAGACCCAGTACTTC. Translated: CSVEGERGGRQTQYF.

The CDR3 protein is CSARPGQGPETQYF. Here the CDR3 DNA reads TGCAGTGCTAGACCGGGACAGGGGCCGGAGACCCAGTACTTC. The J gene is TRBJ2-5, the V gene TRBV20-1; 10 bases map to TRBD1. The CDR3 is 14 amino acids. Per germline, CDR1 DFQATT and CDR2 SNEGSKA (reference sequence). V was pared by 2 bases and J by 5 bases, with 5 bases of the junction left unmatched.

The gene calls are TRBV14 and TRBJ2-7; either TRBD1 or TRBD2 may fit D (6 bases each). V was shortened by 1 base and J by 7 bases, with 17 bases between the two germline ends. The CDR3 spans 15 residues. CDR1 and CDR2 (germline): SGHDN, FVKESK. The CDR3 nucleotides read TGTGCCAGCAGCCAAGCCGGGGGCCTCTACAATGAGCAGTACTTC. This translates into CASSQAGGLYNEQYF.

In nucleotides, the CDR3 is TGTGCCAGCAGCTTAGCAGGCGTGGTTGAGCAGTACTTC. As protein: CASSLAGVVEQYF. This rearrangement joins TRBV7-2 to TRBJ2-7; D remains ambiguous. CDR3 length equals 13 residues. V was cut by 0 bases and J by 7 bases, with 10 bases left in between. Per germline, CDR1 SGHTA and CDR2 FQGNSA.

The rearrangement joins TRBV20-1 to TRBJ2-5; D gene unclear. The length of the CDR3 is 12 residues. CDR1 and CDR2 from the germline V gene are DFQATT and SNEGSKA (reference sequence). The V and J ends lost 1 base and 11 bases respectively, with 14 bases between them. The CDR3 sequence: CSARGVGNEQYF. For the CDR3, the DNA is TGCAGTGCTAGAGGGGTGGGAAATGAGCAGTACTTC.

The chain has TRBV2 and TRBJ2-7, with 7 bases that match TRBD1. Per germline, CDR1 SNHLY and CDR2 FYNNEI. V lost 3 bases and J lost 5; bases outside the gene matches: 7. CDR3 length: 14 residues. CDR3 loop: CASSDPRGIDEQYF. The CDR3 DNA sequence: TGTGCCAGCAGTGACCCCAGGGGGATCGACGAGCAGTACTTC. The whole variable domain, remainder taken from reference TRBV2 and TRBJ2-7, is EPEVTQTPSHQVTQMGQEVILRCVPISNHLYFYWYRQILGQKVEFLVSFYNNEISEKSEIFDDQFSVERPDGSNFTLKIRSTKLEDSAMYFCASSDPRGIDEQYFGPGTRLTVT.

In its sample, this clonotype was seen many times. The V gene is TRBV9, the J gene TRBJ2-5, with TRBD2 as a possible D gene (7 bases). CDR1 and CDR2 from the germline V gene are SGDLS and YYNGEE. V was cut by 0 bases and J by 8 bases, with 20 bases left in between. This CDR3 comprises 16 residues. The CDR3 region is CASSVAVAGARATQYF. CDR3 bases: TGTGCCAGCAGCGTAGCAGTGGCGGGGGCCAGAGCCACCCAGTACTTC.

This clonotype showed up just a few times. This rearrangement joins TRBV6-5 to TRBJ1-1; 10 bases agree with TRBD1. Losses at the gene ends were 2 bases for V and 4 bases for J; bases not matched to a gene: 1. This CDR3 has 14 amino acids. The germline gives CDR1 MNHEY, CDR2 SVGAGI. The CDR3 reads CASSYRDRGTEAFF. The CDR3 DNA follows: TGTGCCAGCAGTTACCGGGACAGGGGCACTGAAGCTTTCTTT.

The V and J genes are TRBV27 and TRBJ2-3; D not certain. The CDR3 has 14 residues. Germline V gene sequence: CDR1 MNHEY, CDR2 SMNVEV (reference sequence). Trimming removed 0 bases at V and 1 base at J, with 5 bases between. The CDR3, as DNA: TGTGCCAGCAGTTTATCGTGGCGCACAGATACGCAGTATTTT. Translated: CASSLSWRTDTQYF.

A note on this clonotype: This may come from a read error, since a much larger clone is one base off. The gene calls are TRBV20-1 and TRBJ2-7; 8 positions agree with TRBD1. V was clipped by 3 bases and J by 2 bases; unmatched bases: 9. Germline CDR1 is DFQATT and CDR2 is SNEGSKA (reference sequence). This CDR3 region has 15 residues. The CDR3 nucleotides read TGCAGTGCTAGGCAGGGGGCTAGTTGGCCCTACGAGCAGTACTTC. Translating gives CSARQGASWPYEQYF.

This clonotype was seen a few times. This sequence joins TRBV7-6 and TRBJ2-1; 10 bases map to TRBD2. J lost 6 bases, V lost 2 bases, and 7 bases had no gene match. The V gene's germline CDR1 is SGHVS and CDR2 FNYEAQ. The CDR3 length is 16 residues. CDR3 coding DNA: TGTGCCAGCAGCTTACCTAGCGGGAGCACGGTCAATGAGCAGTTCTTC. This sequence encodes CASSLPSGSTVNEQFF.

This chain joins TRBV20-1 and TRBJ2-1; TRBD2 agrees at 14 bases. Trimming cost V 6 bases and J 5 bases; bases outside gene matches: 12. The CDR3 spans 17 residues. Germline CDR1 is DFQATT and CDR2 is SNEGSKA (reference sequence). CDR3 region: CSAEPGLAGVVNNEQFF. The CDR3, as DNA: TGCAGTGCAGAACCGGGACTAGCGGGGGTAGTGAACAATGAGCAGTTCTTC.

The genes are TRBV6-5 and TRBJ2-3; D unresolved. The CDR3 has 14 amino acids. Germline-derived CDR1 and CDR2 are MNHEY and SVGAGI. Trimming stripped 1 base from V and 3 bases from J, with 8 bases between. This CDR3 reads CASSYFAQTDTQYF. The CDR3 DNA reads as TGTGCCAGCAGTTACTTCGCCCAAACAGATACGCAGTATTTT.